This T cell receptor beta chain stems from a study of Ad26.COV2.S vaccination and SARS-CoV-2 variants. Study as a whole: Donor was assigned to the Ad26.COV2.S arm of trial COV1001.

Treatment given: some 20 received Ad26.COV2.S at low or high dose, single or two shots; about 5 received placebo; per-sample allocation not given. Material that was analyzed had been drawn on day 63 after the first vaccine or placebo injection. Wuhan-strain SARS-CoV-2 spike was expressed by the Ad26 vector that made up the vaccine. General observations from the study: Placebo recipients and vaccine recipients were similar in non-spike TCR breadth. Reports say spike-specific CD8+ and CD4+ T cell responses covered substantial breadth after vaccination.

The germline V gene has CDR1 LNHDA and CDR2 SQIVND (reference sequence). The junction had 9 bases not matched to a gene; V was cut back by 6 bases and J by 7 bases. The CDR3 is made up of 14 amino acids. As to this clone: What it recognizes is unknown.

Profiling relied on immunoSEQ multiplex PCR, and the TCRdb table lists in-frame clones only, not all of them. In the table there are a few hundred thousand clones, 83% of which are singletons. The chain recombines TRBV19 with TRBJ1-5; TRBD1 aligns across 7 bases. The TCR originated in a person aged 18-65 years who received the Ad26.COV2.S COVID-19 vaccine or a placebo. Material: peripheral blood, obtained in a trial of Ad26.COV2.S vaccine versus placebo. The DNA for the CDR3 is TGTGCCAGTAGGGGGACAGTAAGGGGGCAGCCCCAGCATTTT. Encoded protein: CASRGTVRGQPQHF.